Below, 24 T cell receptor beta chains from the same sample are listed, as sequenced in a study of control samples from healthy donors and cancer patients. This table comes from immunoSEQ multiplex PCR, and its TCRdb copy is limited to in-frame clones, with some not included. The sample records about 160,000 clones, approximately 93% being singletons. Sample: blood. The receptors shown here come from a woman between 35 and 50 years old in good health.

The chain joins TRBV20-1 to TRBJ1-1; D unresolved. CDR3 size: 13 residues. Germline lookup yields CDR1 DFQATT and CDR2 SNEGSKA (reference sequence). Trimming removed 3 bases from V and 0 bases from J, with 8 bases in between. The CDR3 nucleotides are TGCAGTGCTAGTGTGACTATGAACACTGAAGCTTTCTTT. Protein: CSASVTMNTEAFF.

The CDR3 is CASSYPRSGLAQETQYF. The CDR3 DNA follows: TGTGCCAGCAGTTACCCCCGGTCTGGGTTGGCCCAAGAGACCCAGTACTTC. J is TRBJ2-5 and V is TRBV27, with D unclear. Germline CDR1 MNHEY, CDR2 SMNVEV (reference sequence). The CDR3 has 17 residues. The germline V and J ends were trimmed by 4 bases and 1 base, with 19 bases remaining between them.

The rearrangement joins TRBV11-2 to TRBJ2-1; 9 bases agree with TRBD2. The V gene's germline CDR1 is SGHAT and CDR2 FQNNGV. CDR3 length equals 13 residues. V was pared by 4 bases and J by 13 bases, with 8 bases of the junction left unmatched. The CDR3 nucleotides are TGTGCCAGCAGCTATCTAGCGGGGATAGTCCAGTTCTTC. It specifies CASSYLAGIVQFF. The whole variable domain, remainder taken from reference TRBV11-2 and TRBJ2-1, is EAGVAQSPRYKIIEKRQSVAFWCNPISGHATLYWYQQILGQGPKLLIQFQNNGVVDDSQLPKDRFSAERLKGVDSTLKIQPAKLEDSAVYLCASSYLAGIVQFFGPGTRLTVL.

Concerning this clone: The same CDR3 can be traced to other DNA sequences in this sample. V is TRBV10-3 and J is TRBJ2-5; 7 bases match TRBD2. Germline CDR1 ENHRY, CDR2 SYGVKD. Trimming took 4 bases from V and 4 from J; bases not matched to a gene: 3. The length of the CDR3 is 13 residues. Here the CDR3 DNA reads TGTGCCATCAGTGGCGGGGGAGGAGAGACCCAGTACTTC. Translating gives CAISGGGGETQYF.

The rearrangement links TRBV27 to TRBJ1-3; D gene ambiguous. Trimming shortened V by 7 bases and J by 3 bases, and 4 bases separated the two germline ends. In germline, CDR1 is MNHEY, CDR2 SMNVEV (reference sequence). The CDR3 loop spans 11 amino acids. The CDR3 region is CASTDGNTIYF. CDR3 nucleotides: TGTGCCAGCACCGATGGAAACACCATATATTTT.

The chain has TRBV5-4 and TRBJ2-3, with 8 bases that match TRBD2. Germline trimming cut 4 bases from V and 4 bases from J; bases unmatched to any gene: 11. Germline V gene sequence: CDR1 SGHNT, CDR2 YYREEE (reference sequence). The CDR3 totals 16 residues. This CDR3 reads CASSREPGLVADTQYF. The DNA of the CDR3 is TGTGCCAGCAGCCGTGAACCGGGACTAGTCGCAGATACGCAGTATTTT.

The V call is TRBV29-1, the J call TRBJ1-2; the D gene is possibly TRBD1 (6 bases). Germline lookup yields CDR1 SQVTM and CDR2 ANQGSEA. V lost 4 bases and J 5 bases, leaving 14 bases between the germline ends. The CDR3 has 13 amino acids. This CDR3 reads CSVGAGDGYGYTF. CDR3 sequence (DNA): TGCAGCGTTGGGGCAGGGGACGGTTATGGCTACACCTTC.

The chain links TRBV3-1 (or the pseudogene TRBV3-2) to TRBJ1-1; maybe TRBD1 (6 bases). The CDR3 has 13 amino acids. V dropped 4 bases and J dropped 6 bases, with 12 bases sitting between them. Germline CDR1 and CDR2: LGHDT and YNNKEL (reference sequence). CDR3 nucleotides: TGTGCCAGCAGCCTCTCACAGGGATCTGAAGCTTTCTTT. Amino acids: CASSLSQGSEAFF.

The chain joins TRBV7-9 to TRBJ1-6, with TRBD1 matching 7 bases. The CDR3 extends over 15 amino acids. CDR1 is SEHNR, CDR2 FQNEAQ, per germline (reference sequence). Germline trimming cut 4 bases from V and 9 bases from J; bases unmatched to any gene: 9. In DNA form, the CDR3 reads TGTGCCAGCAGCTACATTAGACAGGGCAGTTCACCCCTCCACTTT. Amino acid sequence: CASSYIRQGSSPLHF.

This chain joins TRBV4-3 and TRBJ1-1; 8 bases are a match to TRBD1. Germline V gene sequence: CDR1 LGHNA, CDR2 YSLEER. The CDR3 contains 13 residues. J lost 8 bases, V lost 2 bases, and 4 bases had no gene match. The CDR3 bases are TGCGCCAGCAGCCAATGGACAGGGTCCGAAGCTTTCTTT. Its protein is CASSQWTGSEAFF.

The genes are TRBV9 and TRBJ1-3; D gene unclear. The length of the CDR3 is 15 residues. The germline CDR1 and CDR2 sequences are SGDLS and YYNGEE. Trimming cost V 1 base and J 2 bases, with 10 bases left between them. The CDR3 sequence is CASSVMGQPGNTIYF. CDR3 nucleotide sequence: TGTGCCAGCAGCGTAATGGGCCAGCCTGGAAACACCATATATTTT.

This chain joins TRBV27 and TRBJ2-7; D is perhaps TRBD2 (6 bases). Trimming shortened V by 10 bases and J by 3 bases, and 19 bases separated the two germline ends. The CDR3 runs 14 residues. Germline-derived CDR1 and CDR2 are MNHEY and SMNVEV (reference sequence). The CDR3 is CATPTAEGGYEQYF. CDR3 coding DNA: TGTGCCACCCCCACGGCTGAGGGAGGCTACGAGCAGTACTTC.

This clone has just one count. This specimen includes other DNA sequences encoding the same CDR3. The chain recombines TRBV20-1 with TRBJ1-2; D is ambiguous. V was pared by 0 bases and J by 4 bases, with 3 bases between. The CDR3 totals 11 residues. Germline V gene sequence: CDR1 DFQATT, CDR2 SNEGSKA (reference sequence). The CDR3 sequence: CSARDSYGYTF. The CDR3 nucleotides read TGCAGTGCTAGAGACAGCTATGGCTACACCTTC.

CDR3 sequence (DNA): TGTGCCAGCAGTTACCCGGGACAGGGCCTAGTAAATCAGCCCCAGCATTTT. It codes for CASSYPGQGLVNQPQHF. The genes are TRBV6-2 or TRBV6-3 and TRBJ1-5; 9 bases are a match to TRBD1. Germline V gene lookup returns CDR1 MNHEY and CDR2 SVGEGT. V gave up 2 bases and J gave up 4 bases; unmatched junction bases: 9. CDR3 length: 17 amino acids.

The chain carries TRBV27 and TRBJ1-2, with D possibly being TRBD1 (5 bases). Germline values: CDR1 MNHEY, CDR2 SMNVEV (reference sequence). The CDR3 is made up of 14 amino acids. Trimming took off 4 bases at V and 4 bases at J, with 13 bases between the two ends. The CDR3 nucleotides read TGTGCCAGCAGTTCATCCCAGACAGTCTATGGCTACACCTTC. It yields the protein CASSSSQTVYGYTF.

CDR3 amino acids: CASSTTGKTEAFF. Written as DNA, the CDR3 is TGTGCCAGCAGTACGACAGGGAAGACTGAAGCTTTCTTT. V gene TRBV12-3 or TRBV12-4 combines with J gene TRBJ1-1; TRBD1 agrees at 7 bases. There are 13 residues in the CDR3. V was pared by 5 bases and J by 5 bases, with 5 bases of the junction left unmatched.

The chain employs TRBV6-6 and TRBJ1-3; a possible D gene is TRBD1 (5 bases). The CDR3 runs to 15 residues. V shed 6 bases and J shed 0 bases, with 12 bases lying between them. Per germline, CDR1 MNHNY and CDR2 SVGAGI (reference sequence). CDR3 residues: CASSLGLFSGNTIYF. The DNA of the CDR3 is TGTGCCAGCAGCCTGGGACTGTTCTCTGGAAACACCATATATTTT.

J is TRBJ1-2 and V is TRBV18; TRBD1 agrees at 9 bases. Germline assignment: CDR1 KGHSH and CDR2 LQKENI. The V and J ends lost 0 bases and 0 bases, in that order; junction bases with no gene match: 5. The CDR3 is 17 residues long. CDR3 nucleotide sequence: TGTGCCAGCTCACCACCGGGACAGGGCCTTACTAACTATGGCTACACCTTC. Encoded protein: CASSPPGQGLTNYGYTF.

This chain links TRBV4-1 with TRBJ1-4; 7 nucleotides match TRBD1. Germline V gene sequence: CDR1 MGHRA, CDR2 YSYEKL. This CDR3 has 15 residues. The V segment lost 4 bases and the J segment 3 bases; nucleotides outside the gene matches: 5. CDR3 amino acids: CASSLTGLANEKLFF. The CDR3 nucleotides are TGCGCCAGCAGCCTGACAGGGTTGGCTAATGAAAAACTGTTTTTT.

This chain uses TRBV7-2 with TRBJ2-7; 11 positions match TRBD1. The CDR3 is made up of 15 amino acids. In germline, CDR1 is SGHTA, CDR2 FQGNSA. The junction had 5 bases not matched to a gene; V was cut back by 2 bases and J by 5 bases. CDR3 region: CASSLFGQGADEQYF. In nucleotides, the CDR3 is TGTGCCAGCAGCTTATTTGGACAGGGGGCTGACGAGCAGTACTTC.

DNA for the CDR3: TGCGCCAGCAGCCAAGTCGGCAGAACTACCACTGAAGCTTTCTTT. Its protein product is CASSQVGRTTTEAFF. The chain couples TRBV4-1 to TRBJ1-1; D is unclear. This CDR3 is 15 amino acids long. The V gene lost 1 base and the J gene lost 4 bases, with 13 bases spanning the gap. Germline CDR1 and CDR2: MGHRA and YSYEKL.

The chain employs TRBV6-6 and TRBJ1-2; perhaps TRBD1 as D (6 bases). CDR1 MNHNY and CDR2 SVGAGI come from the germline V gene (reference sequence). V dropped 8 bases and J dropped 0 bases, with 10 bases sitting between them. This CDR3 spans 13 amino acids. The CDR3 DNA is TGTGCCAGCCACAGGGAGGCTAACTATGGCTACACCTTC. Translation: CASHREANYGYTF.

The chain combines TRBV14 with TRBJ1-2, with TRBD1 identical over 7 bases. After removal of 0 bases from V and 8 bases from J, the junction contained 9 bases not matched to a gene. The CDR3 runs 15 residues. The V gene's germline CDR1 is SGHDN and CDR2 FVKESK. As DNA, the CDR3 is TGTGCCAGCAGCCAAGATAACAGGGGCCGGGGAGGCTACACCTTC. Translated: CASSQDNRGRGGYTF.

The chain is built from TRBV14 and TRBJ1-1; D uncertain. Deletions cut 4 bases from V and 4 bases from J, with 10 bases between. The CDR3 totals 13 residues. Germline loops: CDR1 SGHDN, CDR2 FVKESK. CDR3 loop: CASSPRTPTEAFF. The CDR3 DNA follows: TGTGCCAGCAGCCCAAGAACTCCCACTGAAGCTTTCTTT.